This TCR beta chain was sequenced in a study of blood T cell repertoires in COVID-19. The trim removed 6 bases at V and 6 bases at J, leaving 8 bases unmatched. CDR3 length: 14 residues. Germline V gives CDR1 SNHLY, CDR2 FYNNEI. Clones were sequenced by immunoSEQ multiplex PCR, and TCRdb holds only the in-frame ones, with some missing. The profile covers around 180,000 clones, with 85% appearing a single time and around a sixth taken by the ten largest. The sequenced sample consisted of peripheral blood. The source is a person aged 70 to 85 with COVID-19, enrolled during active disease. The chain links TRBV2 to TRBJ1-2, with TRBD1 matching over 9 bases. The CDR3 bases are TGTGCCAGCAGAGGAATACAGGGGGCGAATGGCTACACCTTC. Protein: CASRGIQGANGYTF.